This note documents a single T cell receptor beta chain sequence. TCRdb keeps only in-frame clones here, not all; method: immunoSEQ multiplex PCR. Of approximately 350,000 clones listed, 87% were seen once; the top ten hold about 3.5%. These data belong to a study of Ad26.COV2.S vaccination and SARS-CoV-2 variants. Study-wide background: Doses of Ad26.COV2.S were injected into muscle once or twice, 56 days apart.

The treatment was: roughly 19 received Ad26.COV2.S at low or high dose, single or two shots; 5 received placebo; per-sample allocation not given. Sampling happened 63 days after the first vaccine or placebo injection. The CDR3 covers 13 residues. The V segment lost 5 bases and the J segment 0 bases; nucleotides outside the gene matches: 1. The germline gives CDR1 SGHRS, CDR2 YFSETQ. Here the sequenced sample was peripheral blood, taken in a trial of Ad26.COV2.S vaccine versus placebo. The source is a person between 18 and 65 years old who received the Ad26.COV2.S COVID-19 vaccine or a placebo. V is TRBV5-1 and J is TRBJ1-1; TRBD1 matches 7 bases. As DNA, the CDR3 is TGCGCCAGCAGGACAGGGATGAACACTGAAGCTTTCTTT. This gives the protein CASRTGMNTEAFF.